These 2 T cell receptor beta chains were sequenced from one sample in a study of cytomegalovirus exposure and HLA in healthy donors. PCR involved 60 Vbeta and 13 Jbeta primers. Profiling relied on immunoSEQ multiplex PCR, and the TCRdb table lists in-frame clones only, not all of them. This sample's table has around 150,000 clones. The specimen sequenced was PBMCs. The receptor set was obtained from a woman between 55 and 75 years old in good health and CMV-seronegative.

The chain employs TRBV29-1 and TRBJ2-1, with 12 bases lining up with TRBD2. With 4 bases clipped from V and 1 base from J, the junction kept 5 bases outside the gene matches. This CDR3 has 16 residues. Germline V gives CDR1 SQVTM, CDR2 ANQGSEA. DNA of the CDR3: TGCAGCGTTGCATGGACTAGCGGGGAATCCTACAATGAGCAGTTCTTC. Translating gives CSVAWTSGESYNEQFF.

The chain is built from TRBV2 and TRBJ1-5, with 7 nucleotides matching TRBD1. The CDR3 spans 14 residues. Germline V gene sequence: CDR1 SNHLY, CDR2 FYNNEI. Trimming took 6 bases from V and 2 from J; bases not matched to a gene: 4. The CDR3 region is CASRGQIGNQPQHF. The CDR3 DNA reads as TGTGCCAGCAGGGGACAGATAGGCAATCAGCCCCAGCATTTT.